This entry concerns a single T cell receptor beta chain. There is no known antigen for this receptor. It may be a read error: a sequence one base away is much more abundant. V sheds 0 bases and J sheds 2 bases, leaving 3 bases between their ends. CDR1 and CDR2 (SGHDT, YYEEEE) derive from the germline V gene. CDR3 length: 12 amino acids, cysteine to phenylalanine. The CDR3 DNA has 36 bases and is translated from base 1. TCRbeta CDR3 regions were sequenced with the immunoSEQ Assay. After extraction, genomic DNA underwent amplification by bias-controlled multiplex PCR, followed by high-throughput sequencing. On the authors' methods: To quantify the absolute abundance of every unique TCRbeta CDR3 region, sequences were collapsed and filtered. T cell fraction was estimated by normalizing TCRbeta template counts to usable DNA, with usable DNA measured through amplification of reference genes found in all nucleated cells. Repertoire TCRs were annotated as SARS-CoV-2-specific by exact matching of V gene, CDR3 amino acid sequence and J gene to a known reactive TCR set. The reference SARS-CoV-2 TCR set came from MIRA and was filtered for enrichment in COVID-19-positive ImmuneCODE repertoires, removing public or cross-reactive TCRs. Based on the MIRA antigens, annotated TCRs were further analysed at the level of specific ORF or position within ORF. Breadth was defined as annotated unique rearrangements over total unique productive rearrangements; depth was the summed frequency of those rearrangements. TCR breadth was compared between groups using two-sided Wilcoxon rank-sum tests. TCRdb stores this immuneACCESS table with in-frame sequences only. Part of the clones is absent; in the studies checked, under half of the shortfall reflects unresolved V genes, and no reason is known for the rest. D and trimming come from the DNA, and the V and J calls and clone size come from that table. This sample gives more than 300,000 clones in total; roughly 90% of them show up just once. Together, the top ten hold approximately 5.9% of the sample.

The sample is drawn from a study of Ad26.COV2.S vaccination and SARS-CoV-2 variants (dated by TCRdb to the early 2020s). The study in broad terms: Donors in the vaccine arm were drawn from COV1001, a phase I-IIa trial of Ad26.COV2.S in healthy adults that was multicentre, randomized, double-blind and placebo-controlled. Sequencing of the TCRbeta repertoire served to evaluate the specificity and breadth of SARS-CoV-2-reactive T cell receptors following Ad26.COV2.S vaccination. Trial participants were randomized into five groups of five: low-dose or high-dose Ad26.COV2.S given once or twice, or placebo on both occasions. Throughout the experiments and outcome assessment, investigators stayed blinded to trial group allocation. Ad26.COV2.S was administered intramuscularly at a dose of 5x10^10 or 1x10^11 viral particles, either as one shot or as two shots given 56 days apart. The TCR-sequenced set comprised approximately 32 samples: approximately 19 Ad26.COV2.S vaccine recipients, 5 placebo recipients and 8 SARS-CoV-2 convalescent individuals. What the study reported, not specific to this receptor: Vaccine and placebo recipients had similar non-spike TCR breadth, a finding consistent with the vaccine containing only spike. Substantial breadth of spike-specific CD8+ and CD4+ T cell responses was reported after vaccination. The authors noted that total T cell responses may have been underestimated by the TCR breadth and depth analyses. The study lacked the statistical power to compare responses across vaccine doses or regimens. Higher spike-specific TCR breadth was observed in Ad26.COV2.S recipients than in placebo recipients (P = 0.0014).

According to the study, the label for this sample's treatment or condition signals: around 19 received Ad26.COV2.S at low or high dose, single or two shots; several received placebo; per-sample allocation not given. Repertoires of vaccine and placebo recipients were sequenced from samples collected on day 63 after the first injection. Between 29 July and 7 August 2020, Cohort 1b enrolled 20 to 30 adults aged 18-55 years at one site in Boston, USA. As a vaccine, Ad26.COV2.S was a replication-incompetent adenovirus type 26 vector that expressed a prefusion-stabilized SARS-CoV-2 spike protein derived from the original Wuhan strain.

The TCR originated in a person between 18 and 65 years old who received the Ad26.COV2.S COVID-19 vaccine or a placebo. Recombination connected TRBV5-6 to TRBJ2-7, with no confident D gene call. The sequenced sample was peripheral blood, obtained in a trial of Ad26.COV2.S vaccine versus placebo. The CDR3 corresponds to CASSLGAYEQYF. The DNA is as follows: TGTGCCAGCAGCTTGGGGGCCTACGAGCAGTACTTC.